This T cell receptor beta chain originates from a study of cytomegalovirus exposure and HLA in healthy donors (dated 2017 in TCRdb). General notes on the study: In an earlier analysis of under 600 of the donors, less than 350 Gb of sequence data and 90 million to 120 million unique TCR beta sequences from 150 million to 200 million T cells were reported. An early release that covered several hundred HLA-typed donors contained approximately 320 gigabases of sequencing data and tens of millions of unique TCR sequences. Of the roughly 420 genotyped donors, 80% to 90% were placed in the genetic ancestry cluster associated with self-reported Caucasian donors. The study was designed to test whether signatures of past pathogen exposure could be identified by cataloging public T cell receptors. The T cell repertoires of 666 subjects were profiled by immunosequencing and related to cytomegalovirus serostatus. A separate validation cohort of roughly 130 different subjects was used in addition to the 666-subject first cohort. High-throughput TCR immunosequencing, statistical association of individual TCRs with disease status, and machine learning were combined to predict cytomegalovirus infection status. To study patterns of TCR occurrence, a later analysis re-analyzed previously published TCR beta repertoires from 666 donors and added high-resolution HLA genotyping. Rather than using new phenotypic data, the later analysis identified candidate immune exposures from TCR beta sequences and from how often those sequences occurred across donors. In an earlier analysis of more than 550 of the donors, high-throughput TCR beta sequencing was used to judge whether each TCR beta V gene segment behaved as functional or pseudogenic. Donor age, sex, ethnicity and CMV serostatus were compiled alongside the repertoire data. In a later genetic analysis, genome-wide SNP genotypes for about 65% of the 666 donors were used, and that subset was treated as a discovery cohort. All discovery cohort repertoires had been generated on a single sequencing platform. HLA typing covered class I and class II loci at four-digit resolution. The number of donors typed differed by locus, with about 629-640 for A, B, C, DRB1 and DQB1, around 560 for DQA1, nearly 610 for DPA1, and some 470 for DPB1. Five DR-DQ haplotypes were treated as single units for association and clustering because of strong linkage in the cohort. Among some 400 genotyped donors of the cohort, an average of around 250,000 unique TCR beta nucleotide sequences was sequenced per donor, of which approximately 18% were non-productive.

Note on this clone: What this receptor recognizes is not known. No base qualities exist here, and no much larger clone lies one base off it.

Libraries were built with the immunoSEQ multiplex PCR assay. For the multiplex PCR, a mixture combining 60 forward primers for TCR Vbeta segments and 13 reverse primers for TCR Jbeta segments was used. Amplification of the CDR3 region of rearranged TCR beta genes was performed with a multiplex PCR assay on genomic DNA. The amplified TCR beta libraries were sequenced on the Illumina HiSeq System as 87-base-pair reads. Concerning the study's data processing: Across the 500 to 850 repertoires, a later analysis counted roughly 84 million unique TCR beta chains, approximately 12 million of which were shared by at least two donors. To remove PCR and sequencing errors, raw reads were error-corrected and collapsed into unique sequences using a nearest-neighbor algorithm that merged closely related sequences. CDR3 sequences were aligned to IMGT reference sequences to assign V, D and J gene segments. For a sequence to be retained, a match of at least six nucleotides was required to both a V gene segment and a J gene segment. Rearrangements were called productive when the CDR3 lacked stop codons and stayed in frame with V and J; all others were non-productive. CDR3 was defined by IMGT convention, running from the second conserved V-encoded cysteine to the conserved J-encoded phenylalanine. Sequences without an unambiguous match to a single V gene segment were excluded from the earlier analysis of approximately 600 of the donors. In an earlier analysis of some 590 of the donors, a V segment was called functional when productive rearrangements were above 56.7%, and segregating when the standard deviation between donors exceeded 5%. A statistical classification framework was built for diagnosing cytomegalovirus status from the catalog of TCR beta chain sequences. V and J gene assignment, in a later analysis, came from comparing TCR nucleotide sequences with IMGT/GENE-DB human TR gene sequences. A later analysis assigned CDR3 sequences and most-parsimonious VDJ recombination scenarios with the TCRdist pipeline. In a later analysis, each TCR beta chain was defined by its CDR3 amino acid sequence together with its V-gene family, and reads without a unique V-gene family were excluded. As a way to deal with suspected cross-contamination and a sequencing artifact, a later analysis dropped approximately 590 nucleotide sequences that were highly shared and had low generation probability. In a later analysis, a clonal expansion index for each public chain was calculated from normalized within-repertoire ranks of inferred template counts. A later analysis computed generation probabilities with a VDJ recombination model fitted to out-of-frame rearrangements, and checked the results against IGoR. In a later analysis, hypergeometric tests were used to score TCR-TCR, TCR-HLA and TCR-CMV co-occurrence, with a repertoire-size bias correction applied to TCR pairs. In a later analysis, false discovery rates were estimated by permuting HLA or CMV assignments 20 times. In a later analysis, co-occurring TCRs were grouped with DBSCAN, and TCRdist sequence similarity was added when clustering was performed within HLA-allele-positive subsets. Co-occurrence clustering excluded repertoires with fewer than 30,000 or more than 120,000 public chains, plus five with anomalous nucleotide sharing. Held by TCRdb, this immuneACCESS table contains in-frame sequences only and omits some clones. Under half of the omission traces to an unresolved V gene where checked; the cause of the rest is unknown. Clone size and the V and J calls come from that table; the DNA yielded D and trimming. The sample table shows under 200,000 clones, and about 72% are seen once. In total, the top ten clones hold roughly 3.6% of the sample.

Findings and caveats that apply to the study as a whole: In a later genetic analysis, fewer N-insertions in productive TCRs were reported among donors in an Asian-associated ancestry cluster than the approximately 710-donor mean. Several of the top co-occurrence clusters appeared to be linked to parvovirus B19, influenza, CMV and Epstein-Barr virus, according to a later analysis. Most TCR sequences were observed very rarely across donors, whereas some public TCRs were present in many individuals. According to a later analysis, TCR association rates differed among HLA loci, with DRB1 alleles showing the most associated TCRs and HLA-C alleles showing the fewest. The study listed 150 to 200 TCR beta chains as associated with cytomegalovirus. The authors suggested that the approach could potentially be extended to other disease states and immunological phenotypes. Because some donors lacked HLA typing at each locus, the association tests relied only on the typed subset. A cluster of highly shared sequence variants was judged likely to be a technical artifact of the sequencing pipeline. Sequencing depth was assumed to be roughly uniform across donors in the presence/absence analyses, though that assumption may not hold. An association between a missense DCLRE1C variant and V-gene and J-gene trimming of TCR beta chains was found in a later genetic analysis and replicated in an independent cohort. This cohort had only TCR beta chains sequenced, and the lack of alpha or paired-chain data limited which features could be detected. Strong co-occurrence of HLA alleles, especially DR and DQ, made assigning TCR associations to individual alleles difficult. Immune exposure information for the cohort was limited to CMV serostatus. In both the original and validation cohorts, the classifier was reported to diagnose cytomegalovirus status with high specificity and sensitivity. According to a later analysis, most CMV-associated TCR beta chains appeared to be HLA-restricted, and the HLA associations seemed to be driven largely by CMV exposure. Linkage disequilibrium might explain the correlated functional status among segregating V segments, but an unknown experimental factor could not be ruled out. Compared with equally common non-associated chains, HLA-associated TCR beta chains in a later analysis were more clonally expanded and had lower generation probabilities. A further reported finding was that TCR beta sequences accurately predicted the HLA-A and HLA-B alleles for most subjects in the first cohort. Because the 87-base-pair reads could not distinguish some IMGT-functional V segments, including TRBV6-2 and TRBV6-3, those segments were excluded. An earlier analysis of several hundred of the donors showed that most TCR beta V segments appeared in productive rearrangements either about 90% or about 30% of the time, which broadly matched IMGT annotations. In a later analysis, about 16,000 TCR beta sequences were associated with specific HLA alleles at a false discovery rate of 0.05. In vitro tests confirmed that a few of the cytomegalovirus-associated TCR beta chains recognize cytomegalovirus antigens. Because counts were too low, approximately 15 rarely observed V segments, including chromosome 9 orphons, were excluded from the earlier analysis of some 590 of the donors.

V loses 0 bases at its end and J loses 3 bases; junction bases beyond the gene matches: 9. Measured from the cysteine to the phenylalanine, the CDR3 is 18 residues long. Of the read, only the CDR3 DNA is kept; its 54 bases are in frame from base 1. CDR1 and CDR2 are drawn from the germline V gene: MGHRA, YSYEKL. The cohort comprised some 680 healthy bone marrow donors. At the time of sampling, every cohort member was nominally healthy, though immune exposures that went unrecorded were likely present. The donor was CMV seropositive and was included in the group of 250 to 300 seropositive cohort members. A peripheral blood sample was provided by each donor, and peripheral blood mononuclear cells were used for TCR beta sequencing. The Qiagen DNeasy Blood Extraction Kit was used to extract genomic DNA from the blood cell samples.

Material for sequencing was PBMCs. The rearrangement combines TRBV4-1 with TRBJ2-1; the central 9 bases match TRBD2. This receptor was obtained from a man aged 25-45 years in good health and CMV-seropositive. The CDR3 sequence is CASSQDPLAGTRYNEQFF. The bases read TGCGCCAGCAGCCAAGATCCGCTAGCGGGGACCCGCTACAATGAGCAGTTCTTC.